These 2 T cell receptor beta chains came from one sample sequenced in a study of blood T cell repertoires in COVID-19 (dated by TCRdb to 2018 to 2020). The library was obtained by the immunoSEQ multiplex PCR assay. The source is immuneACCESS, and TCRdb retained only in-frame sequences with V and J called. Part of the clones is not carried over; for the studies checked, unresolved V genes explain less than half of this, and the remainder is unexplained. This sample has some 100,000 clones in its table, and 84% of those were observed once. The ten most abundant clones make up 6.6% of the sample. Sample: peripheral blood. Every receptor here comes from a woman aged 45-60 years with acute or convalescent COVID-19.

The genes are TRBV12-5 and TRBJ1-5; unclear D gene. Trimming removed 0 bases at V and 11 bases at J, with 8 bases between. The CDR3 runs to 12 residues. From germline, CDR1 is LGHNT and CDR2 FRNRAP. The CDR3 is CASGLVAGSQHF. In DNA form, the CDR3 reads TGTGCTAGTGGTTTGGTTGCAGGCTCCCAGCATTTT. The variable domain in full, completed from reference TRBV12-5 and TRBJ1-5, reads DARVTQTPRHKVTEMGQEVTMRCQPILGHNTVFWYRQTMMQGLELLAYFRNRAPLDDSGMPKDRFSAEMPDATLATLKIQPSEPRDSAVYFCASGLVAGSQHFGDGTRLSIL.

In the case of this clone: This sample also contains other DNA sequences that code for the same CDR3. The chain carries TRBV6-4 and TRBJ1-6, with D unresolved. CDR1 is MRHNA, CDR2 SNTAGT, per germline. The CDR3 runs to 13 residues. Trimming left V 5 bases short and J 2 bases short, with 4 bases between. The DNA of the CDR3 is TGTGCCAGCAGTACAACCTATAATTCACCCCTCCACTTT. Translation gives CASSTTYNSPLHF.